One sample yielded the 6 T cell receptor beta chains listed below, sequenced in a study of cytotoxic CD8 clonotypes in ibrutinib-treated CLL. Profiled with immunoSEQ multiplex PCR; TCRdb holds only in-frame clones, not every one. The repertoire holds some 130,000 clones, approximately 90% seen once, with 11% in the top ten. The sample in question was PBMCs, obtained after 12 months of ibrutinib treatment. The source is a human donor with chronic lymphocytic leukemia.

CDR3 loop: CASSSGTDLNTEAFF. The CDR3 DNA reads TGCGCCAGCAGCAGCGGGACGGACCTGAACACTGAAGCTTTCTTT. The chain links TRBV5-1 to TRBJ1-1; a possible D gene is TRBD1 (5 bases). V was clipped by 4 bases and J by 0 bases, with 13 bases between them. The CDR3 is 15 residues long. Germline lookup yields CDR1 SGHRS and CDR2 YFSETQ.

This sequence joins TRBV6-6 and TRBJ2-1, with D maybe TRBD2 (5 bases). CDR3 length equals 14 residues. Germline-derived CDR1 and CDR2 are MNHNY and SVGAGI (reference sequence). V lost 7 bases and J 1 base, leaving 11 bases between the germline ends. CDR3 protein: CASTKLESYNEQFF. DNA for the CDR3: TGTGCCAGCACCAAACTAGAATCCTACAATGAGCAGTTCTTC.

The chain has TRBV6-5 and TRBJ2-7; 8 bases map to TRBD2. Germline loops: CDR1 MNHEY, CDR2 SVGAGI. The CDR3 totals 16 residues. V lost 2 bases, J lost 9 bases, and 15 bases stayed unmatched. This CDR3 reads CASSYLGSGSNIGQYF. The CDR3 DNA reads as TGTGCCAGCAGTTACCTCGGAAGCGGGAGTAACATAGGGCAGTACTTC.

The chain uses TRBV7-2 and TRBJ2-5; D not certain. This CDR3 has 14 amino acids. Between the trimmed V and J ends, which lost 4 bases and 2 bases, there was a span of 11 bases. Germline V CDR1 and CDR2: SGHTA, FQGNSA. The CDR3 region is CASSSRQDQETQYF. CDR3 sequence (DNA): TGTGCCAGCAGCTCCAGGCAGGATCAAGAGACCCAGTACTTC. The full variable domain, in which reference TRBV7-2 and TRBJ2-5 provide the parts outside the CDR3, is GAGVSQSPSNKVTEKGKDVELRCDPISGHTALYWYRQSLGQGLEFLIYFQGNSAPDKSGLPSDRFSAERTGGSVSTLTIQRTQQEDSAVYLCASSSRQDQETQYFGPGTRLLVL.

This clone was picked up one time. The chain carries TRBV18 and TRBJ1-5, with D perhaps matching TRBD1 (6 bases). The CDR3 is 14 residues long. V shed 3 bases and J shed 5 bases, with 11 bases lying between them. CDR1 is KGHSH and CDR2 is LQKENI in the germline V gene. This CDR3 reads CASSPGALDQPQHF. The CDR3 bases are TGTGCCAGCTCACCGGGGGCACTAGATCAGCCCCAGCATTTT.

The CDR3 DNA follows: TGTGCCAGCAGTTCTCAAGCGGGAGTTGAAAATGAGCAGTTCTTC. It encodes CASSSQAGVENEQFF. The chain joins TRBV6-5 to TRBJ2-1; 8 bases align to TRBD2. J gave up 7 bases and V 4 bases, and 9 bases lay outside the gene matches. The CDR3 has 15 residues. The V gene's germline CDR1 is MNHEY and CDR2 SVGAGI.